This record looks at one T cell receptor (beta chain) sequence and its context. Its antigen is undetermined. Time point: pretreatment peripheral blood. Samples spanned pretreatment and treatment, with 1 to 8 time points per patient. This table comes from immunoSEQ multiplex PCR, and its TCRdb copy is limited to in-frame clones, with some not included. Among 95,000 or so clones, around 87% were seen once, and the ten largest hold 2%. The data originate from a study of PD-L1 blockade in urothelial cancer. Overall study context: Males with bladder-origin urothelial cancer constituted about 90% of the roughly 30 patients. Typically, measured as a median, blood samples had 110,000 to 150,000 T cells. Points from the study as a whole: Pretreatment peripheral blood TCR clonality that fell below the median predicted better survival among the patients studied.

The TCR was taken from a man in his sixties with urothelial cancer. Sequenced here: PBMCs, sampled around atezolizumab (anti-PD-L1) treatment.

In DNA, the CDR3 is TGTGCCAGCAGCTACGACGGGAGAGGGACAGATACGCAGTATTTT. Its translation is CASSYDGRGTDTQYF. V and J are TRBV5-5 and TRBJ2-3; tentatively, D is TRBD2 (6 bases). This CDR3 has 15 residues. The ends were cut back, 3 bases at V and 3 bases at J, with 14 bases in the middle. Per germline, CDR1 SGHKS and CDR2 YYEKEE (reference sequence). The full variable domain, completed using reference TRBV5-5 and TRBJ2-3, is DAGVTQSPTHLIKTRGQQVTLRCSPISGHKSVSWYQQVLGQGPQFIFQYYEKEERGRGNFPDRFSARQFPNYSSELNVNALLLGDSALYLCASSYDGRGTDTQYFGPGTRLTVL.